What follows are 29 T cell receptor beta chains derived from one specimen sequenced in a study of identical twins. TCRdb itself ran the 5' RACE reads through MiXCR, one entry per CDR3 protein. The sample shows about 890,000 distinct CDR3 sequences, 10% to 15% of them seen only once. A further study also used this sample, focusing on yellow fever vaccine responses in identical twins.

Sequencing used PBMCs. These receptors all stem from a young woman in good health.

The CDR3 coding sequence is TGCGCCAGCAGCCTACCTAGCGGGGGGGGCTACAATGAGCAGTTCTTC. It codes for CASSLPSGGGYNEQFF. The V call is TRBV5-1, the J call TRBJ2-1; TRBD2 agrees at 12 bases. V was clipped by 4 bases and J by 3 bases; unmatched bases: 5. Looked up from germline, CDR1 is SGHRS and CDR2 is YFSETQ. This CDR3 has 16 residues.

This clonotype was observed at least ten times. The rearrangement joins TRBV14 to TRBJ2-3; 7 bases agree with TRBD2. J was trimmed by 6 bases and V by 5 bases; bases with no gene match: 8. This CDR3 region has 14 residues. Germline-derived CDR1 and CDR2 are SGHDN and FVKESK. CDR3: CASSEKRGGDTQYF. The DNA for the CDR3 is TGTGCCAGCAGCGAAAAAAGGGGAGGGGATACGCAGTATTTT.

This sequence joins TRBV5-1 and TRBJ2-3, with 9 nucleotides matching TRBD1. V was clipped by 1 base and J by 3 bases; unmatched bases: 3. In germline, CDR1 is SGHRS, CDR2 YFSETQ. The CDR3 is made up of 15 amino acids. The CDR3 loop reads CASSLIGTGTDTQYF. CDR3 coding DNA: TGCGCCAGCAGCTTGATCGGGACAGGGACAGATACGCAGTATTTT. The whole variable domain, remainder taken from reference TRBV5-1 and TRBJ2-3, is KAGVTQTPRYLIKTRGQQVTLSCSPISGHRSVSWYQQTPGQGLQFLFEYFSETQRNKGNFPGRFSGRQFSNSRSEMNVSTLELGDSALYLCASSLIGTGTDTQYFGPGTRLTVL.

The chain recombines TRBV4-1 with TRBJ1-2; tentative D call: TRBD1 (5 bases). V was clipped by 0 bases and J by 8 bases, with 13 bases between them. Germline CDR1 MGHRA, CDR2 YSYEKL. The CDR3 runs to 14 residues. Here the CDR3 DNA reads TGCGCCAGCAGCCAAGAAGGCAGGGATTGGGGCTACACCTTC. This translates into CASSQEGRDWGYTF.

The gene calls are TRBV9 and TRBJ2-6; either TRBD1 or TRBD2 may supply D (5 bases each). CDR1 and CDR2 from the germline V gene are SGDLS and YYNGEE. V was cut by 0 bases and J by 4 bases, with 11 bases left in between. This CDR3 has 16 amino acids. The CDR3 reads CASSVVGWGGANVLTF. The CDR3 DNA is TGTGCCAGCAGCGTAGTTGGATGGGGGGGGGCCAACGTCCTGACTTTC.

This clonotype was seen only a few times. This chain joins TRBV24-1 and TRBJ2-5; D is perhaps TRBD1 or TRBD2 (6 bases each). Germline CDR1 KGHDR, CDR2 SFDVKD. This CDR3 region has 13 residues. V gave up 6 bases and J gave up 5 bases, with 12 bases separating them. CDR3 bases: TGTGCCACCAGTCGGGGGCTGATGGAGACCCAGTACTTC. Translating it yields CATSRGLMETQYF.

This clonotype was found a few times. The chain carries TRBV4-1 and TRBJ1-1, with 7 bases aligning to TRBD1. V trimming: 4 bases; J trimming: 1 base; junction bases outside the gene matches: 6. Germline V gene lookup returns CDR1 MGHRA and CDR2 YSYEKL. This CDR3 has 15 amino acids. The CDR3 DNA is TGCGCCAGCAGCCGCCGGACAGGCGAGAACACTGAAGCTTTCTTT. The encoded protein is CASSRRTGENTEAFF.

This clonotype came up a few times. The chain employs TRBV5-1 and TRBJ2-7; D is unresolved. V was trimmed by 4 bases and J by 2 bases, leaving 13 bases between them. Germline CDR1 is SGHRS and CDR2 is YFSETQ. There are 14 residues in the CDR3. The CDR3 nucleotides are TGCGCCAGCAGCCACCTGGGTCAAACCTACGAGCAGTACTTC. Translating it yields CASSHLGQTYEQYF.

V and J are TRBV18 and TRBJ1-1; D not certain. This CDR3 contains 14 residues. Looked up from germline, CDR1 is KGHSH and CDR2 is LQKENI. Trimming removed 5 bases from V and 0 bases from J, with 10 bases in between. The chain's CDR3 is CASSTKQMNTEAFF. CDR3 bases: TGTGCCAGCTCAACTAAACAGATGAACACTGAAGCTTTCTTT.

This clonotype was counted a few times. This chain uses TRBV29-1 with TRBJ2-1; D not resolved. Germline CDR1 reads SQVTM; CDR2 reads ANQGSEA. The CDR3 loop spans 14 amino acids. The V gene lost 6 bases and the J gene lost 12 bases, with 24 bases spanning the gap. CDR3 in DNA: TGCAGCGTATCCTTTTATAGTGGCCCGACGGGGCAGTTCTTC. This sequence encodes CSVSFYSGPTGQFF.

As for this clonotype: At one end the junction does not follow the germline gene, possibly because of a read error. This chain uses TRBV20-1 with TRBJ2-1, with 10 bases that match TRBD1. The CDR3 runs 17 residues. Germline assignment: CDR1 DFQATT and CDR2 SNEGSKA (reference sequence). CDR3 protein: CSARGGTGASSYNEQFF. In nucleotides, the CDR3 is TGCAGTGCCAGAGGCGGGACAGGGGCCAGCTCCTACAATGAGCAGTTCTTC.

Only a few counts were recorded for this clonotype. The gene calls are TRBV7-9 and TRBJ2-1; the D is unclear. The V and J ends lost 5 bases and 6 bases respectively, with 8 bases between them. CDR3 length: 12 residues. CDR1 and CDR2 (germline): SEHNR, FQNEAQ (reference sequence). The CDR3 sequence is CASSTEINEQFF. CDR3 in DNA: TGTGCCAGCAGCACAGAGATCAATGAGCAGTTCTTC.

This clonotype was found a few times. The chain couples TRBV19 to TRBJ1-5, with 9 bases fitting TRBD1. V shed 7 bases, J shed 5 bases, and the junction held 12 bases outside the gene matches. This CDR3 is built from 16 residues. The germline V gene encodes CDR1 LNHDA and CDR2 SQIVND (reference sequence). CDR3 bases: TGTGCCAGTACTTTAACCCGGGACAGGGAGGATCAGCCCCAGCATTTT. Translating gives CASTLTRDREDQPQHF.

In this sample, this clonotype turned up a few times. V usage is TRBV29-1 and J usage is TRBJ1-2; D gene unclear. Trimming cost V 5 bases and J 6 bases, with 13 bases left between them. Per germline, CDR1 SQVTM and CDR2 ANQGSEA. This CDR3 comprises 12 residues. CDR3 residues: CSVSWGVDGYTF. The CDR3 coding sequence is TGCAGCGTTTCTTGGGGTGTAGATGGCTACACCTTC.

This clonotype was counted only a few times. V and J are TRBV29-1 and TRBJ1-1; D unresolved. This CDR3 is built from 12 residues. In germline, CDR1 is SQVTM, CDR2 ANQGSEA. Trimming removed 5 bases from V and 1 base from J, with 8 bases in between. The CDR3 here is CSVQEGNTEAFF. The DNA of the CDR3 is TGCAGCGTTCAGGAGGGGAACACTGAAGCTTTCTTT.

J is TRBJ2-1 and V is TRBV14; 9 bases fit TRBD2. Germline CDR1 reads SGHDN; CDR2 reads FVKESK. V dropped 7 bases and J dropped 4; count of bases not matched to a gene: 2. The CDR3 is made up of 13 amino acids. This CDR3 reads CASKAGGYNEQFF. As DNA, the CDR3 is TGTGCCAGCAAGGCGGGGGGGTACAATGAGCAGTTCTTC.

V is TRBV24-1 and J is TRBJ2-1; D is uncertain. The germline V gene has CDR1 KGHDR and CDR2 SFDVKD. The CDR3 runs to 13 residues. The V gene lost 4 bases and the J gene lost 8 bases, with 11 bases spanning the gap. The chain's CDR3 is CATSEHVGDEQFF. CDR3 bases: TGTGCCACCAGTGAGCATGTGGGTGATGAGCAGTTCTTC.

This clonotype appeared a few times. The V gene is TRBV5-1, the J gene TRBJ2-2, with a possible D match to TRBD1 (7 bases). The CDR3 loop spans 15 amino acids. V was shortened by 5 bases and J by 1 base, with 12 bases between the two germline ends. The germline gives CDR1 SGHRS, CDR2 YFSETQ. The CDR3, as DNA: TGCGCCAGCAGTTGGGGGGACAGGAACACCGGGGAGCTGTTTTTT. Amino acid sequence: CASSWGDRNTGELFF.

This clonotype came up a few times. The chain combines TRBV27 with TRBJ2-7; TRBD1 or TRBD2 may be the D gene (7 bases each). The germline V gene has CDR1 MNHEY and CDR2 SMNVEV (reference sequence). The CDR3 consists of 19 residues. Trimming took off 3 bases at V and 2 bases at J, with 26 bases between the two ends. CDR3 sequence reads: CASSFSPRQGGSHPYEQYF. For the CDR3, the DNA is TGTGCCAGCAGTTTCTCCCCCAGACAGGGCGGGAGCCACCCCTACGAGCAGTACTTC.

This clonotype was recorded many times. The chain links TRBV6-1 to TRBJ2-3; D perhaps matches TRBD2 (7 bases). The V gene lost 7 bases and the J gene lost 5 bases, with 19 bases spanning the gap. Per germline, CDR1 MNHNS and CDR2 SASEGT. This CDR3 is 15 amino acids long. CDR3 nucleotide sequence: TGTGCCAGCACCTTACGTGGGGGGGCAGGAGATACGCAGTATTTT. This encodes CASTLRGGAGDTQYF.

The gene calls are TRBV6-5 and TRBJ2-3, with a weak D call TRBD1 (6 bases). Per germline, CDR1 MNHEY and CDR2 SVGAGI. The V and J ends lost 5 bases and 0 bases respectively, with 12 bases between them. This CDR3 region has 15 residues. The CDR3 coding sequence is TGTGCCAGCAGTACTGTTGGGGGCAGCACAGATACGCAGTATTTT. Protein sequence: CASSTVGGSTDTQYF.

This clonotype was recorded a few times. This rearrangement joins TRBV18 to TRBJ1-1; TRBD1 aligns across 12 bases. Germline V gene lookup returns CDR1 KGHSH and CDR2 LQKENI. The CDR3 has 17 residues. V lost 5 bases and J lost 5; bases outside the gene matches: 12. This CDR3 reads CASSSGTGGLRGTEAFF. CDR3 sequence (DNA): TGTGCCAGCTCATCCGGGACAGGGGGCTTGAGAGGGACTGAAGCTTTCTTT. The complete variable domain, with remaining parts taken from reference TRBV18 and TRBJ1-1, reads NAGVMQNPRHLVRRRGQEARLRCSPMKGHSHVYWYRQLPEEGLKFMVYLQKENIIDESGMPKERFSAEFPKEGPSILRIQQVVRGDSAAYFCASSSGTGGLRGTEAFFGQGTRLTVV.

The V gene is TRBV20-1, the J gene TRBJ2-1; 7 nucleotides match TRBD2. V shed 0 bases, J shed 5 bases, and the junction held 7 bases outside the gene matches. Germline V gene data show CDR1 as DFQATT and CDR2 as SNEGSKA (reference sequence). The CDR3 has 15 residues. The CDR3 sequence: CSARERTRRDNEQFF. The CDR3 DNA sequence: TGCAGTGCTAGAGAGAGGACTAGGCGGGACAATGAGCAGTTCTTC.

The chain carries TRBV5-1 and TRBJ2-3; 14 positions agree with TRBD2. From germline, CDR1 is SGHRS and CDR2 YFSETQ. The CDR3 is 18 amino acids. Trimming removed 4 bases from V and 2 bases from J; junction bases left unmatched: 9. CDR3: CASSPPGLAGVNTDTQYF. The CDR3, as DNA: TGCGCCAGCAGCCCTCCGGGACTAGCGGGAGTTAACACAGATACGCAGTATTTT.

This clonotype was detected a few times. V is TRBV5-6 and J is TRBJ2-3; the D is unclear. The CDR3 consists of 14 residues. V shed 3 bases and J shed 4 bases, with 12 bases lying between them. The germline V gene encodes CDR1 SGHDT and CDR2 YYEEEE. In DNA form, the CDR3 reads TGTGCCAGCAGCTGGGGTGACTCCCCAGATACGCAGTATTTT. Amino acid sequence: CASSWGDSPDTQYF.

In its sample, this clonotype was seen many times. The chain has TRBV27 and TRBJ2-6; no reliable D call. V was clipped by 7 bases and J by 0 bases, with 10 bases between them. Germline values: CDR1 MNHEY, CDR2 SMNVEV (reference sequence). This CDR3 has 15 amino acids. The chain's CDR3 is CASMGSPSGANVLTF. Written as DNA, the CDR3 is TGTGCCAGCATGGGTAGCCCCTCTGGGGCCAACGTCCTGACTTTC.

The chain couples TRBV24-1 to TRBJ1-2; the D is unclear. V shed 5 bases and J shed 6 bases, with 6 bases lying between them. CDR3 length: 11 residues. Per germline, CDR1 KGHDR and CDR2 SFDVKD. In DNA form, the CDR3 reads TGTGCCACCAGTGCCCTTGATGGCTACACCTTC. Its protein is CATSALDGYTF.

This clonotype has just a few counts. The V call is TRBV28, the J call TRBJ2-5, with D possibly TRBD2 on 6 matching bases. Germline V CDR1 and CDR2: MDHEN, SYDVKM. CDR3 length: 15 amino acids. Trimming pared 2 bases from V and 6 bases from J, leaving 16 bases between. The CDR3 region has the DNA TGTGCCAGCAGTTTAGGAGGAGGGATTGGAAAGACCCAGTACTTC. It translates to CASSLGGGIGKTQYF.

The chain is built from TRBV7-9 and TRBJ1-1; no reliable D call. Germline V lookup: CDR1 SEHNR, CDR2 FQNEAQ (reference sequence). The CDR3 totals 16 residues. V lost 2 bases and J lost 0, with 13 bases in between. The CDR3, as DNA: TGTGCCAGCAGCTTAATTGGGTTCAGAATGAACACTGAAGCTTTCTTT. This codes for CASSLIGFRMNTEAFF.